A selection of T cell receptor beta chains follows, all from one sample in a study of T-cell memory formation after mild COVID-19. TCRdb independently ran MiXCR on the 5' RACE reads; one entry per CDR3 protein. The sample includes about 620,000 distinct CDR3 sequences, more than 15% of them seen just once. Sequencing input: PBMCs or a T cell subset sorted from them (not recorded which). All receptors come from an adult woman who had mild COVID-19 (a few samples of this study predate the infection). Cell type and time point are not known. The CDR3 runs from the conserved cysteine through the conserved F or W. A D gene is named only where the DNA matches it firmly. Size values are once, few and many counts, or a class for expanded clones, and some rows have none.

v_gene	j_gene	abundance	d_gene	CDR3nt	CDR3aa
TRBV9	TRBJ2-1	NA	NA	TGTGCCAGCAGCTCATATCGGGGGGGACAGGGCAACAATGAGCAGTTCTTC	CASSSYRGGQGNNEQFF
TRBV18	TRBJ2-5	NA	NA	TGTGCCAGCTCACCACCGGGCGCGGGGGAGACCCAGTACTTC	CASSPPGAGETQYF
TRBV27	TRBJ1-1	NA	TRBD1	TGTGCCAGCAGTGTACAGGGGGCGGACACTGAAGCTTTCTTT	CASSVQGADTEAFF
TRBV20-1	TRBJ2-7	NA	NA	TGCAGTGCTAGAGATACCGCGCCGAGCTACGAGCAGTACTTC	CSARDTAPSYEQYF
TRBV4-3	TRBJ2-2	NA	TRBD2	TGCGCCAGCAGCGCTAGCGGGAGGGCGGTCGGGGAGCTGTTTTTT	CASSASGRAVGELFF
TRBV4-2	TRBJ1-2	NA	NA	TGTGCCAGCAGCCAAGTTGAGGCACCCTATGGCGGCTACACCTTC	CASSQVEAPYGGYTF
TRBV7-2	TRBJ2-7	NA	NA	TGTGCCAGCAGCTTAGGGGGGCTAGCGCTTGGGGACTACGAGCAGTACTTC	CASSLGGLALGDYEQYF
TRBV20-1	TRBJ2-1	NA	TRBD2	TGCAGTGCTAGAGCTAGCGGGAAAGTCTACAATGAGCAGTTCTTC	CSARASGKVYNEQFF
TRBV5-1	TRBJ1-1	many	TRBD1	TGCGCCAGCAGCCTCGGACAGGGGTTGGCTGAAGCTTTCTTT	CASSLGQGLAEAFF
TRBV15	TRBJ1-1	NA	NA	TGTGCCACCAGCCCCAGATCTGGGACTGAAGCTTTCTTT	CATSPRSGTEAFF
TRBV27	TRBJ2-7	few	NA	TGTGCCAGCAGTTTATATTTCCCATACAGCGAGCAGTACTTC	CASSLYFPYSEQYF
TRBV7-6	TRBJ1-6	few	NA	TGTGCCAGCAGCGCTACAGGGTGGGATTCACCCCTCCACTTT	CASSATGWDSPLHF
TRBV7-9	TRBJ2-7	NA	NA	TGTGCCAGCAGCTTAATTGGGGGCAGGGAGCAGTACTTC	CASSLIGGREQYF
TRBV7-9	TRBJ2-7	many	TRBD2	TGTGCCAGCAGCTTATGGACTAGCGGGGGGACTTCCTACGAGCAGTACTTC	CASSLWTSGGTSYEQYF
TRBV12-3/TRBV12-4	TRBJ1-4	many	NA	TGTGCCAGCTCTTTCCTAGGAGAAAAACTGTTTTTT	CASSFLGEKLFF
TRBV14	TRBJ2-7	NA	NA	TGTGCCAGCAGCCAAGAGGAATACGAGCAGTACTTC	CASSQEEYEQYF
TRBV29-1	TRBJ2-7	many	NA	TGCAGCGTGGCGGATTTCGAGCAGTACTTC	CSVADFEQYF
TRBV7-8	TRBJ1-1	NA	NA	TGTGCCAGCAGCTTATATGGAGCCTGGGATGAAGCTTTCTTT	CASSLYGAWDEAFF